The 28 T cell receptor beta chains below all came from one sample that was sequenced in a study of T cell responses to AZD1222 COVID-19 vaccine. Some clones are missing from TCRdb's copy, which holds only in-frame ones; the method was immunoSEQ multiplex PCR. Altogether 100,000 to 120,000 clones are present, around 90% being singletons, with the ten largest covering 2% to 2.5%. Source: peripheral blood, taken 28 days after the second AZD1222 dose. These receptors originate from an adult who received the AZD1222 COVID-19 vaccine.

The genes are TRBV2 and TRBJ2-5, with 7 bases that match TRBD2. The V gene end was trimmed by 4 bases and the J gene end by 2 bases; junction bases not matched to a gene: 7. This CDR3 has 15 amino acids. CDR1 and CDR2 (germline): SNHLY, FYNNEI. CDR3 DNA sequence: TGTGCCAGCAGTGTCGCAGCGGGGACTCAAGAGACCCAGTACTTC. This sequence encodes CASSVAAGTQETQYF.

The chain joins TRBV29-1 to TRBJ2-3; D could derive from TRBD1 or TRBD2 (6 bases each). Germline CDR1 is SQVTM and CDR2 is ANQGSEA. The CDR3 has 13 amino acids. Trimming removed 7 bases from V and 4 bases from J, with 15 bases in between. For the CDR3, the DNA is TGCAGCGCTGGAGGGGCAGGGGCAGATACGCAGTATTTT. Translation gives CSAGGAGADTQYF.

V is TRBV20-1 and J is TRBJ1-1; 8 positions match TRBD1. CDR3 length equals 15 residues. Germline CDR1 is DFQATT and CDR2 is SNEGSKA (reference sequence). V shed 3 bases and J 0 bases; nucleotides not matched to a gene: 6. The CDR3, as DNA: TGCAGTGCTAGTACACGACAGGGGATGAACACTGAAGCTTTCTTT. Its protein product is CSASTRQGMNTEAFF.

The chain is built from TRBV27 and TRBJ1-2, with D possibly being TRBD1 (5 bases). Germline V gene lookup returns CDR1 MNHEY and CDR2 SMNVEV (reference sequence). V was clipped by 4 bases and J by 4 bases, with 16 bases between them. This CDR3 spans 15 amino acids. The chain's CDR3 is CASSYRGDSGYGYTF. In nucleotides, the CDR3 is TGTGCCAGCAGTTACCGGGGGGACTCTGGCTATGGCTACACCTTC.

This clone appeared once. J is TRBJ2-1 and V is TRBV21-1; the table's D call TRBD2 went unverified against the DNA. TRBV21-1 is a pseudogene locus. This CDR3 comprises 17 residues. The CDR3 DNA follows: TGTGCCAGCAACGGACTAGCGGGTCCTTATTCCTACAATGAGCAGTTCTTC. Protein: CASNGLAGPYSYNEQFF.

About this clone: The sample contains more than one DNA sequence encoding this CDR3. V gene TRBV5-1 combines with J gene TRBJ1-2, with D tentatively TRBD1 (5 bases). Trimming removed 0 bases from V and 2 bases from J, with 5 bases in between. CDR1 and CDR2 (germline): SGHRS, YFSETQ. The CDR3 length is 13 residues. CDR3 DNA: TGCGCCAGCAGCTTGGAGGGGAACTATGGCTACACCTTC. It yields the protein CASSLEGNYGYTF.

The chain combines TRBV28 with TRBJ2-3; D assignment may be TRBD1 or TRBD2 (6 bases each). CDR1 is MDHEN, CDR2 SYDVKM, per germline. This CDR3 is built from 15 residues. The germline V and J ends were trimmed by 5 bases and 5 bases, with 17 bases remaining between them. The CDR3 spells CASSLRGPWGDTQYF. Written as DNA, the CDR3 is TGTGCCAGCAGTCTACGGGGGCCCTGGGGAGATACGCAGTATTTT.

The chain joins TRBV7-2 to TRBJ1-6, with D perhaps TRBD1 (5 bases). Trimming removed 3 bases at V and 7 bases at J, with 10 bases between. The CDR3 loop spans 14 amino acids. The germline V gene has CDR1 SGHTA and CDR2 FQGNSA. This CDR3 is CASSLGLPNSPLHF. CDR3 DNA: TGTGCCAGCAGCTTGGGACTCCCCAATTCACCCCTCCACTTT.

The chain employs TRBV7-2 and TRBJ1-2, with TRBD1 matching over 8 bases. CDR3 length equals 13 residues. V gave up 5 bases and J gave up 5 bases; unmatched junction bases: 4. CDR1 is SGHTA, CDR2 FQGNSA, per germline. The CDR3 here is CASSVDRAYGYTF. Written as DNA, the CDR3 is TGTGCCAGCAGCGTGGACAGGGCGTATGGCTACACCTTC.

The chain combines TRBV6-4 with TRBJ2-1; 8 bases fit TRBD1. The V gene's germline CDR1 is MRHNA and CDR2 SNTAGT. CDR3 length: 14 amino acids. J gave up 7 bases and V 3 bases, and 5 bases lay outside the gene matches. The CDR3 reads CASSESGQENEQFF. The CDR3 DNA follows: TGTGCCAGCAGTGAATCGGGACAGGAAAATGAGCAGTTCTTC.

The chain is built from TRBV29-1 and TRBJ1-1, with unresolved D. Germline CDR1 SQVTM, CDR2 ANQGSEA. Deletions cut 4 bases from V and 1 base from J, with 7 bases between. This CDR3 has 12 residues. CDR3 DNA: TGCAGCGTTGCGGTGTGGAACACTGAAGCTTTCTTT. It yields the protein CSVAVWNTEAFF.

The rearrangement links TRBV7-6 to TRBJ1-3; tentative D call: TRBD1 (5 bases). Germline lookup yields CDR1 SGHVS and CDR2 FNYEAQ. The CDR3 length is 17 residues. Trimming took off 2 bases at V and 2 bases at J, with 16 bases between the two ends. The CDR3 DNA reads TGTGCCAGCAGCTTACAAGTGAAGGGGTTTACTGGAAACACCATATATTTT. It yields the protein CASSLQVKGFTGNTIYF.

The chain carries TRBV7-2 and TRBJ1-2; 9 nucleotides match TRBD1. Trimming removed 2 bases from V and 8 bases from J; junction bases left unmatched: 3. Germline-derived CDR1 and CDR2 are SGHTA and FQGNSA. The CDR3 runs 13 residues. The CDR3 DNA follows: TGTGCCAGCAGCTTAAGGGACAGGGTGGGCTACACCTTC. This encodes CASSLRDRVGYTF.

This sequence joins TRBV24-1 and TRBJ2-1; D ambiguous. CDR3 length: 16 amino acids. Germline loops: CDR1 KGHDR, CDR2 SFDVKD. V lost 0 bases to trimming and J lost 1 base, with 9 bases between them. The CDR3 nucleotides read TGTGCCACCAGTGATTTGCGAGCAGATTCCTACAATGAGCAGTTCTTC. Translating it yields CATSDLRADSYNEQFF.

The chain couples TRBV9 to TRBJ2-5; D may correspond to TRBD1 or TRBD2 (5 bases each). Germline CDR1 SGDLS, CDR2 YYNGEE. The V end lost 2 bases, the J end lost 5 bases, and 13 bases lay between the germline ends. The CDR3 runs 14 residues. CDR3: CASSVGTTLETQYF. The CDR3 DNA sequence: TGTGCCAGCAGCGTCGGGACGACCCTTGAGACCCAGTACTTC.

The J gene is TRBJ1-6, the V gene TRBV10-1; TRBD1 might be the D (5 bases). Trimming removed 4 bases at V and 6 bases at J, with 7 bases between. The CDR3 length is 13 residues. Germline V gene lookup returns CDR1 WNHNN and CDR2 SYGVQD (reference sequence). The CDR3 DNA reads TGCGCCAGCAGTGCCCAGGGTAATTCACCCCTCCACTTT. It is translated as CASSAQGNSPLHF.

CDR3 in DNA: TGTGCCAGCAGCACGACAGGGGGCAGGACTGAAGCTTTCTTT. The encoded protein is CASSTTGGRTEAFF. The V call is TRBV13, the J call TRBJ1-1; TRBD1 matches 10 bases. Looked up from germline, CDR1 is PRHDT and CDR2 is FYEKMQ (reference sequence). The CDR3 sequence is 14 residues long. V trimming: 5 bases; J trimming: 5 bases; junction bases outside the gene matches: 5. Full variable domain (missing parts from reference TRBV13 and TRBJ1-1): AAGVIQSPRHLIKEKRETATLKCYPIPRHDTVYWYQQGPGQDPQFLISFYEKMQSDKGSIPDRFSAQQFSDYHSELNMSSLELGDSALYFCASSTTGGRTEAFFGQGTRLTVV.

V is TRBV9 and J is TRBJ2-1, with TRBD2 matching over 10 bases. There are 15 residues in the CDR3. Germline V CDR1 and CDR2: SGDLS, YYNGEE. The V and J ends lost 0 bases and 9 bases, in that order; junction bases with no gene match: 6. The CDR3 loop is CASSVAGTSEGEQFF. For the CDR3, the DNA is TGTGCCAGCAGCGTAGCGGGGACTAGCGAGGGTGAGCAGTTCTTC.

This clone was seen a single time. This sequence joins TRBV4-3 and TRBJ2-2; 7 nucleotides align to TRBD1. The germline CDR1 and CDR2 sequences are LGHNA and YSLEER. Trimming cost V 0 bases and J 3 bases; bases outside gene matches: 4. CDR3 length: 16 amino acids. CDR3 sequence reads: CASSQDKGQDTGELFF. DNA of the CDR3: TGCGCCAGCAGCCAAGACAAAGGACAGGACACCGGGGAGCTGTTTTTT.

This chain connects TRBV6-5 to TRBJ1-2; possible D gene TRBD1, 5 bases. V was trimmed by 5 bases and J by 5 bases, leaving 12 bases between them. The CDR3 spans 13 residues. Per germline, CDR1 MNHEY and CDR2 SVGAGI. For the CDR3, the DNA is TGTGCCAGCAGTCCCGGGACGGATTATGGCTACACCTTC. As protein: CASSPGTDYGYTF.

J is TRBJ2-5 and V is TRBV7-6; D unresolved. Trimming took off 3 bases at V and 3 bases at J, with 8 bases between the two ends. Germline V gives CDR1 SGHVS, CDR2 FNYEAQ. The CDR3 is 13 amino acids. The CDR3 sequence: CASSFSAEETQYF. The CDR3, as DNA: TGTGCCAGCAGCTTTTCGGCAGAAGAGACCCAGTACTTC.

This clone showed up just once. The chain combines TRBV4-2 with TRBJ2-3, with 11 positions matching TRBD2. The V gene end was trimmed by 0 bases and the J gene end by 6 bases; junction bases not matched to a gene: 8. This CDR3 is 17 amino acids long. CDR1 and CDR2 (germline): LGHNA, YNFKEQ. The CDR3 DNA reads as TGTGCCAGCAGCCAAGATAGCGCTAGCGGGGGGTCTGATACGCAGTATTTT. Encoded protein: CASSQDSASGGSDTQYF.

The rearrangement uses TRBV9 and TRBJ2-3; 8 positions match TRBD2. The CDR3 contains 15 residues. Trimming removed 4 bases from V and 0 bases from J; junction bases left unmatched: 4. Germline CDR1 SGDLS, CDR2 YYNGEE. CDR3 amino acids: CASSPRGGSTDTQYF. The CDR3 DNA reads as TGTGCCAGCAGCCCACGGGGGGGTAGCACAGATACGCAGTATTTT.

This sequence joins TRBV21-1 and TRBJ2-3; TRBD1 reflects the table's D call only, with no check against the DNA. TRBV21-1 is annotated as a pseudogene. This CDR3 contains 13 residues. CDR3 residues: CASRTGQVDTQYF. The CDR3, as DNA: TGTGCCAGCCGGACAGGACAGGTAGATACGCAGTATTTT.

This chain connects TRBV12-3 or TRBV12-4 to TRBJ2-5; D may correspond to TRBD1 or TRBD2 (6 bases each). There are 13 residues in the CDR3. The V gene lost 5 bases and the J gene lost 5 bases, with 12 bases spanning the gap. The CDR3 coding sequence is TGTGCCAGCAGTCCTCAGGGGAGGGAGACCCAGTACTTC. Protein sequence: CASSPQGRETQYF.

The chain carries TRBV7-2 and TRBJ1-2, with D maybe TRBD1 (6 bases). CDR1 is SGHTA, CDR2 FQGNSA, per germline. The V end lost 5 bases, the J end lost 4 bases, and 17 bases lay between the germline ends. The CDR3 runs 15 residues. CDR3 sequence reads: CASSRSTGTFYGYTF. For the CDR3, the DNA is TGTGCCAGCAGCCGCTCGACAGGCACCTTCTATGGCTACACCTTC.

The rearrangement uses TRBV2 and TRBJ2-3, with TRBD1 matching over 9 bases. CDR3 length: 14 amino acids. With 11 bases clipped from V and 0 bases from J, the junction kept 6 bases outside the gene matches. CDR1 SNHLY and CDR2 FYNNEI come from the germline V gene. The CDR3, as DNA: TGTGCCGGTCGACAGGGGGTTAGCACAGATACGCAGTATTTT. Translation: CAGRQGVSTDTQYF.

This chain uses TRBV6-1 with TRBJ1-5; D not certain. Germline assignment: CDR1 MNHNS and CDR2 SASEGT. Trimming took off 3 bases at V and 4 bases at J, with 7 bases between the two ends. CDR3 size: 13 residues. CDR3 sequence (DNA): TGTGCCAGCAGTGACCTTGCAAATCAGCCCCAGCATTTT. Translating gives CASSDLANQPQHF.